The clone carrying this T cell receptor beta chain was seen many times. As yet, its antigen is unknown. Using MiXCR, TCRdb reanalyzed the PCR reads. The data contain roughly 40,000 clones, approximately 19% of them singletons. This CDR3 contains 17 residues. V was cut by 2 bases and J by 10 bases, with 26 bases left in between. CDR1 is MNHEY and CDR2 is SVGAGI in the germline V gene. This entry comes from a study of metastatic and nonmetastatic thyroid tumors. No treatment had been given to any patient before thyroid surgery. General study results and limits: It was reported that TCR beta diversity was significantly higher in malignant thyroid tumors than benign nodules, in blood and tumor.

The receptor's source is a female donor with papillary thyroid cancer or a benign thyroid nodule (not recorded which). Some clones in this sample may be carry-over from other donors' samples. The specimen sequenced was tumor tissue. The chain carries TRBV6-5 and TRBJ1-1; maybe TRBD1 (5 bases). The CDR3 nucleotides are TGTGCCAGCAGTTACGGCGGGCGGACCTCCCTGGGGGGTCGAGCTTTCTTT. Translated, it gives CASSYGGRTSLGGRAFF.